This T cell receptor beta chain is from a study of CD8 T cells in Susac syndrome. As concerns this clonotype: Its cognate antigen is unknown.

V lost 10 bases and J lost 7; bases outside the gene matches: 12. The CDR3 covers 15 residues. The germline V gene has CDR1 MNHEY and CDR2 SMNVEV (reference sequence). Random-hexamer reverse transcription was applied to about 0.5 to 1 ug RNA. An immunoSEQ multiplex PCR amplified TCR beta CDR3 over 54 Vbeta and 13 Jbeta. TCRdb ran MiXCR on the immunoSEQ multiplex PCR reads and lists one entry per CDR3 protein. This table has approximately 100,000 distinct CDR3 sequences, less than 97% appearing once. Purification of the CD8+ and CD4+ T cells relied on negative isolation, and TEMRA cells underwent FACS enrichment. Whole-study results and caveats: TCR sequencing and HLA analysis covered a relatively small number of individuals.

The material sequenced was CD4+ T cells from PBMCs. The source is a human donor in good health. This chain connects TRBV27 to TRBJ2-5, with 13 bases fitting TRBD2. CDR3 loop: CATRTSGGPKGTQYF. The DNA for the CDR3 is TGTGCCACTCGGACTAGCGGGGGCCCGAAGGGGACCCAGTACTTC.